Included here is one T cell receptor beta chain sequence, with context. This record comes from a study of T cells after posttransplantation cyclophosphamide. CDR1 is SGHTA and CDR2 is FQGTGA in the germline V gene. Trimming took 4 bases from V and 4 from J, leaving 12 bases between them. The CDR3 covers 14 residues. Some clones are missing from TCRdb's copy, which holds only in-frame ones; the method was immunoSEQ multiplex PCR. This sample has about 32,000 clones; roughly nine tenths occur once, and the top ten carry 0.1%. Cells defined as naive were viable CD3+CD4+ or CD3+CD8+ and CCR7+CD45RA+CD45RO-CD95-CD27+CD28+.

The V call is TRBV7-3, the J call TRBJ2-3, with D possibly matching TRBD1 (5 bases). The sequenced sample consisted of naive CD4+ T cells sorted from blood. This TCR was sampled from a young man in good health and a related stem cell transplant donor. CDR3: CASSWSRGADTQYF. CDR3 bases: TGTGCCAGCAGCTGGAGTAGGGGCGCAGATACGCAGTATTTT. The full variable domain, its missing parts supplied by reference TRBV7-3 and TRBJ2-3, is GAGVSQTPSNKVTEKGKYVELRCDPISGHTALYWYRQSLGQGPEFLIYFQGTGAADDSGLPNDRFFAVRPEGSVSTLKIQRTERGDSAVYLCASSWSRGADTQYFGPGTRLTVL.